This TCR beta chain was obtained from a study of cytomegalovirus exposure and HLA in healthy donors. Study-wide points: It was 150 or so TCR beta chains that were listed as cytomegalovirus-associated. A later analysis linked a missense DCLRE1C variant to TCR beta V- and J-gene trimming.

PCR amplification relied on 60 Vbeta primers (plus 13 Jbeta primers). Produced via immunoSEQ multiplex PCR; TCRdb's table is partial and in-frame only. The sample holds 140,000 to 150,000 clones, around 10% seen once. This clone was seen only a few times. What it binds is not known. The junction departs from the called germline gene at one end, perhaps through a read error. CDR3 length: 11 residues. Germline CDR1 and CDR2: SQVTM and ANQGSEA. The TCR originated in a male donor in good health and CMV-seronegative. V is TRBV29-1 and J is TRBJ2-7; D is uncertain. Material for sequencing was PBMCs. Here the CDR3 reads CSVTLSYVQYF. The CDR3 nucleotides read TGCAGCGTTACCCTTAGTTACGTGCAGTACTTC.